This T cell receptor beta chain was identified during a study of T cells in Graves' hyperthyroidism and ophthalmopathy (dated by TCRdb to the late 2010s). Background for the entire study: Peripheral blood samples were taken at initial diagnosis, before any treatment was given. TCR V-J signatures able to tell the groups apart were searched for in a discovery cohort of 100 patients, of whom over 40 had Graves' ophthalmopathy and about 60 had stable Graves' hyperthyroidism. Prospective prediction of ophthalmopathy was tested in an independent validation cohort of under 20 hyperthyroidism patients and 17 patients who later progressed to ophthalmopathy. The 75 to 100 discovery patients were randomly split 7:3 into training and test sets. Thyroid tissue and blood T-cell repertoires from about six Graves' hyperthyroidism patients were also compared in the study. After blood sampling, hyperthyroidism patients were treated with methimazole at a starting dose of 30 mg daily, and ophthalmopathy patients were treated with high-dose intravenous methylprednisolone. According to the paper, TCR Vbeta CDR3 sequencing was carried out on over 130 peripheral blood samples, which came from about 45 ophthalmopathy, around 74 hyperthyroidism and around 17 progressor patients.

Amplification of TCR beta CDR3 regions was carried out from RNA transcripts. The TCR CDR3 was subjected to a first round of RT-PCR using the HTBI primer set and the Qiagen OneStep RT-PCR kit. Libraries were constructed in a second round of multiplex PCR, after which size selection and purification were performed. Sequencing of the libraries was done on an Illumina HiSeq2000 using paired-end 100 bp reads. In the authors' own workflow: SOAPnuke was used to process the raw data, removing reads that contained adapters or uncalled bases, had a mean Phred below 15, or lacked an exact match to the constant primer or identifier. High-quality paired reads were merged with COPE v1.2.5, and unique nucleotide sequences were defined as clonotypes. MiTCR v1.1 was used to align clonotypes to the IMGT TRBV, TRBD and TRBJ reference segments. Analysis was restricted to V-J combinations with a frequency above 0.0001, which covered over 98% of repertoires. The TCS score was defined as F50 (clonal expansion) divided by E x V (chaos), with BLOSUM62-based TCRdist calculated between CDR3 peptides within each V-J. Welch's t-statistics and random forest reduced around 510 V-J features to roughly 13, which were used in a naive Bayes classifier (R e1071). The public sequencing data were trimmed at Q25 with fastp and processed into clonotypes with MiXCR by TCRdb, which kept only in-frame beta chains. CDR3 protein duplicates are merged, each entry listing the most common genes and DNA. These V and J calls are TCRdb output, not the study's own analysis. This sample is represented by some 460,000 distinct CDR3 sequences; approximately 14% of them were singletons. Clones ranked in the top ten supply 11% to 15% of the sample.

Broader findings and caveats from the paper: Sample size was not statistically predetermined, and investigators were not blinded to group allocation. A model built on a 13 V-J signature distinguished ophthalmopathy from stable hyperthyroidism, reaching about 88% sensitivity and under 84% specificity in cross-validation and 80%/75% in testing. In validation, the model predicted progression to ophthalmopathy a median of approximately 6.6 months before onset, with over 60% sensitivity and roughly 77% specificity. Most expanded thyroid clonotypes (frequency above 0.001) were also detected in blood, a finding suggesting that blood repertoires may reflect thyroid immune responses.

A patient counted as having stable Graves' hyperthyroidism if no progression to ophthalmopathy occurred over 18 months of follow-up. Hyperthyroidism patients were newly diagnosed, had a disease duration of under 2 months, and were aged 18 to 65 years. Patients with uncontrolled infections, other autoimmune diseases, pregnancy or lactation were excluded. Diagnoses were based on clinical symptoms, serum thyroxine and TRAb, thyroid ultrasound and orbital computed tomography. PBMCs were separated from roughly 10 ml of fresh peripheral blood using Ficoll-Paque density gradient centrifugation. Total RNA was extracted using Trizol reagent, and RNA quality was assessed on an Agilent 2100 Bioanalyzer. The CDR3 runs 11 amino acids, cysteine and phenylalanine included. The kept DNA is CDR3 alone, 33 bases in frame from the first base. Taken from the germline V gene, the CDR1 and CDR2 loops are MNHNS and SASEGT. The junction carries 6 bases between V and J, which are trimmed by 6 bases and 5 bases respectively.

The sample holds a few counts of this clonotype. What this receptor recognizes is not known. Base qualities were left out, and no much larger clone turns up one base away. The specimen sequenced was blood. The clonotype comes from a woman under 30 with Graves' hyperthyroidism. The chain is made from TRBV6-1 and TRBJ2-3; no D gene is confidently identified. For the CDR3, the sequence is CASRAVDTQYF. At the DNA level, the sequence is TGTGCCAGCAGGGCGGTAGATACGCAGTATTTT.